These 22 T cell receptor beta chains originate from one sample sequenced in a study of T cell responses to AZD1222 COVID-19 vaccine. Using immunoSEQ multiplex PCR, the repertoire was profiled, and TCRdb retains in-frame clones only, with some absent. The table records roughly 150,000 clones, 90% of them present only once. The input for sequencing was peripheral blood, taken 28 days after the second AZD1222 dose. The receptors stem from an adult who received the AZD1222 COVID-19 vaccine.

CDR3 nucleotide sequence: TGTGCCAGCAGCCGGGACAGGGGCTATGGCTACACCTTC. Encoded protein: CASSRDRGYGYTF. The V gene is TRBV13, the J gene TRBJ1-2; 10 bases align to TRBD1. The CDR3 sequence is 13 residues long. Germline assignment: CDR1 PRHDT and CDR2 FYEKMQ (reference sequence). V lost 5 bases and J lost 4; bases outside the gene matches: 1.

The chain's CDR3 is CASTPRGATNEKLFF. Written as DNA, the CDR3 is TGTGCCAGCACCCCGCGTGGGGCAACTAATGAAAAACTGTTTTTT. This chain links TRBV7-9 with TRBJ1-4; D is ambiguous. V gave up 7 bases and J gave up 0 bases, with 12 bases separating them. CDR3 length: 15 amino acids. The V gene's germline CDR1 is SEHNR and CDR2 FQNEAQ (reference sequence).

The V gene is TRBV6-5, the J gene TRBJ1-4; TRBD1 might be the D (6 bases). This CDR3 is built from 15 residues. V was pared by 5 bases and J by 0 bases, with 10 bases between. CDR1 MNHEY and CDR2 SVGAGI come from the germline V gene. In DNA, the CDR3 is TGTGCCAGCAGTCTAGGGGGAGCAACTAATGAAAAACTGTTTTTT. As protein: CASSLGGATNEKLFF.

In DNA form, the CDR3 reads TGTGCCAGCAGTTACCGAGGTTGGCTAGCGGACTCCTACGAGCAGTACTTC. It encodes CASSYRGWLADSYEQYF. This chain connects TRBV6-2 or TRBV6-3 to TRBJ2-7, with 7 bases identical to TRBD2. Germline lookup yields CDR1 MNHEY and CDR2 SVGEGT. V lost 2 bases to trimming and J lost 0 bases; unmatched junction nucleotides: 10. This CDR3 has 17 residues.

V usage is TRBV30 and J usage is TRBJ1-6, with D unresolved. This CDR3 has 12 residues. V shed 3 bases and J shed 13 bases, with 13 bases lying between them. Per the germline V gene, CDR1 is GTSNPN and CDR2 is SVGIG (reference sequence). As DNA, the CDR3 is TGTGCCTGGAGAGGGTTGGGTCTCCCCCTCCACTTT. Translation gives CAWRGLGLPLHF.

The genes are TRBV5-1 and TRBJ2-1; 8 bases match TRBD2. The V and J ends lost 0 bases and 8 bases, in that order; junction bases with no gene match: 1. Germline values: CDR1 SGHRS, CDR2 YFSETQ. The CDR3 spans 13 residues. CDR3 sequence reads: CASSLAGRDEQFF. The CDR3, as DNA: TGCGCCAGCAGCTTGGCCGGGAGGGATGAGCAGTTCTTC.

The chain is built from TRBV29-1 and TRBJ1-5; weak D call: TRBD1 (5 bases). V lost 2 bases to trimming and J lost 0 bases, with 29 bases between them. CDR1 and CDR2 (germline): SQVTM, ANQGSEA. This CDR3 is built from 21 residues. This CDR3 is CSVERQPKADLLLYSNQPQHF. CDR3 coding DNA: TGCAGCGTTGAAAGACAGCCGAAGGCTGACCTTCTCCTCTATAGCAATCAGCCCCAGCATTTT.

This chain's CDR3 is CASSLWLGTPLHF. The DNA of the CDR3 is TGTGCCAGCAGTTTATGGCTGGGGACACCCCTCCACTTT. This chain joins TRBV27 and TRBJ1-6; no clear D gene. The germline V gene encodes CDR1 MNHEY and CDR2 SMNVEV (reference sequence). The CDR3 has 13 residues. V shed 1 base and J shed 11 bases, with 9 bases lying between them.

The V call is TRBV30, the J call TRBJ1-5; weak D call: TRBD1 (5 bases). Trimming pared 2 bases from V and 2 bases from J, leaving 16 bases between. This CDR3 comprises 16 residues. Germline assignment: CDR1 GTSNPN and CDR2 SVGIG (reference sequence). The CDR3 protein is CAWSQGSTGGNQPQHF. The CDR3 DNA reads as TGTGCCTGGAGTCAGGGTTCCACCGGGGGCAATCAGCCCCAGCATTTT.

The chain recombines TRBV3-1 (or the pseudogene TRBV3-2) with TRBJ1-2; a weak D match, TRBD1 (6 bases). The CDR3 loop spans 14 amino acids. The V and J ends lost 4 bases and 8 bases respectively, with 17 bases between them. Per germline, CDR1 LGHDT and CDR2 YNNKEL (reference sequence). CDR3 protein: CASSPPWGAGGYTF. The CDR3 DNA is TGTGCCAGCAGCCCTCCGTGGGGGGCGGGAGGCTACACCTTC.

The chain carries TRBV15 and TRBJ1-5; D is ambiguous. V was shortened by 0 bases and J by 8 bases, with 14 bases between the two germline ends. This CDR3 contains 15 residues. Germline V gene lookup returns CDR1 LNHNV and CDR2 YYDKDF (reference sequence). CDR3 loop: CATSRDQVGAEPQHF. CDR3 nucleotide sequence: TGTGCCACCAGCAGAGATCAAGTGGGCGCTGAGCCCCAGCATTTT.

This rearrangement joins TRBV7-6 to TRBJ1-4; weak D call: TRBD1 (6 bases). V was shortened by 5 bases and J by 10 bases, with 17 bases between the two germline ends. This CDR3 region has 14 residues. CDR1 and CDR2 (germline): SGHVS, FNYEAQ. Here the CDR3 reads CASSTGTGGGKLFF. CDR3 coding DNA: TGTGCCAGCAGCACAGGGACGGGAGGGGGAAAACTGTTTTTT. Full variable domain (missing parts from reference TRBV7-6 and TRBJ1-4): GAGVSQSPRYKVTKRGQDVALRCDPISGHVSLYWYRQALGQGPEFLTYFNYEAQQDKSGLPNDRFSAERPEGSISTLTIQRTEQRDSAMYRCASSTGTGGGKLFFGSGTQLSVL.

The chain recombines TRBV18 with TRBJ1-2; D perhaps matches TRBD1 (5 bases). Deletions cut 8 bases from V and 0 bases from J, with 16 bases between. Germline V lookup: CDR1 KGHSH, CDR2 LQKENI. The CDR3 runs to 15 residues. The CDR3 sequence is CASRTDRPTNYGYTF. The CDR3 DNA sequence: TGTGCCAGCCGAACCGACAGACCGACTAACTATGGCTACACCTTC.

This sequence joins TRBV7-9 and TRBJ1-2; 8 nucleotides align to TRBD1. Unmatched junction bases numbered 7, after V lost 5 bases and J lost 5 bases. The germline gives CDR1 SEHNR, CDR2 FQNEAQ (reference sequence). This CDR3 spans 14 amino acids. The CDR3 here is CASSPGDRGYGYTF. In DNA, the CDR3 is TGTGCCAGCAGCCCAGGCGACAGGGGATATGGCTACACCTTC.

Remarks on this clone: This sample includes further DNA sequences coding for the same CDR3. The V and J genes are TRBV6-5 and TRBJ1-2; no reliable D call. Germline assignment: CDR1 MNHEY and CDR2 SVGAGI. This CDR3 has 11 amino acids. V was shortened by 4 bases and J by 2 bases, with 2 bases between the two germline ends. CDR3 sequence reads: CASSSNYGYTF. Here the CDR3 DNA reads TGTGCCAGCAGTTCAAACTATGGCTACACCTTC.

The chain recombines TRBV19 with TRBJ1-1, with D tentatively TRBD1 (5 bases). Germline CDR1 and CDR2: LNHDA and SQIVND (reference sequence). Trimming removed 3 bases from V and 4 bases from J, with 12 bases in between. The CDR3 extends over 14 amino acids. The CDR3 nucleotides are TGTGCCAGTAGTATCGGGGGTTCGGTCACTGAAGCTTTCTTT. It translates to CASSIGGSVTEAFF.

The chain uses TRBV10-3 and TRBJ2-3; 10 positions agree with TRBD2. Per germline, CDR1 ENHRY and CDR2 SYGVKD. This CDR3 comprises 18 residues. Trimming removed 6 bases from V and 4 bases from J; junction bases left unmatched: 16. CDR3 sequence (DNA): TGTGCCATCAGCATATCGCGGGTTCTAGCGGGGGTGGCAGATACGCAGTATTTT. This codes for CAISISRVLAGVADTQYF.

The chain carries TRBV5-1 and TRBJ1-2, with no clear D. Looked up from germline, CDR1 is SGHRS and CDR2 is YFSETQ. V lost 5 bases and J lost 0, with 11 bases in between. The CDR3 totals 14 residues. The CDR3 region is CASRYDTTNYGYTF. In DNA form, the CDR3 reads TGCGCCAGCAGATACGACACCACTAACTATGGCTACACCTTC.

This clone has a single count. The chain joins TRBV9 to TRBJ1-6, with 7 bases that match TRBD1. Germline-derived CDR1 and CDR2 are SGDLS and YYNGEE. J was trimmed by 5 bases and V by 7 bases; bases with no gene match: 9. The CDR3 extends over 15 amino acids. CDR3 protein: CASGGGSANNSPLHF. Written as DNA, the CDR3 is TGTGCCAGCGGAGGGGGCAGCGCAAATAATTCACCCCTCCACTTT.

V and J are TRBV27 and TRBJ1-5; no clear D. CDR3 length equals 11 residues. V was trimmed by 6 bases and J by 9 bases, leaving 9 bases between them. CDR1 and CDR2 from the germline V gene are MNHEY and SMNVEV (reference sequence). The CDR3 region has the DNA TGTGCCAGCAGGGACGTTCGGCCCCAGCATTTT. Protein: CASRDVRPQHF.

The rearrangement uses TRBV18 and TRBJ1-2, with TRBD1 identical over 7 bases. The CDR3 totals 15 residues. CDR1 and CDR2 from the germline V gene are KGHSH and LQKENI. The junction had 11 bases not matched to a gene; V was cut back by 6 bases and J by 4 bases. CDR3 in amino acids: CASSKLEGASYGYTF. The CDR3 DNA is TGTGCCAGCTCGAAACTGGAGGGGGCAAGCTATGGCTACACCTTC. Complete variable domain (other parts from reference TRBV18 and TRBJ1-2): NAGVMQNPRHLVRRRGQEARLRCSPMKGHSHVYWYRQLPEEGLKFMVYLQKENIIDESGMPKERFSAEFPKEGPSILRIQQVVRGDSAAYFCASSKLEGASYGYTFGSGTRLTVV.

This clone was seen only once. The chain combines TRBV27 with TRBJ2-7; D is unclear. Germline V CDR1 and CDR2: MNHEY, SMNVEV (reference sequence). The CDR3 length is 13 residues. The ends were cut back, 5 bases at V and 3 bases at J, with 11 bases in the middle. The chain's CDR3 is CASSRGRNYEQYF. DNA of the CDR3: TGTGCCAGCAGTCGCGGTAGAAACTACGAGCAGTACTTC.